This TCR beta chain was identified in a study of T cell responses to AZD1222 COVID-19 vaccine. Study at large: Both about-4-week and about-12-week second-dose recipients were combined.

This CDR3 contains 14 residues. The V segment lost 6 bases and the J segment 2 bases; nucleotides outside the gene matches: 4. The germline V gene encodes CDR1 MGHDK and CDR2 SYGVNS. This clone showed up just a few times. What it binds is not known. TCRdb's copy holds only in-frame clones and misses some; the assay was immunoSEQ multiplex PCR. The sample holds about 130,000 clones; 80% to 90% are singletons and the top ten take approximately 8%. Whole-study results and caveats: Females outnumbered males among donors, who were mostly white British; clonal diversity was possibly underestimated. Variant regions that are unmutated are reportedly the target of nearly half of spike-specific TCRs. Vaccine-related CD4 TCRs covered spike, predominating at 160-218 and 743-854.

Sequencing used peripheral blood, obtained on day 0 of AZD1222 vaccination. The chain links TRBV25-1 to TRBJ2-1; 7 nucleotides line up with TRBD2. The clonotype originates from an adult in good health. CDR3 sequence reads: CASRGLSPYNEQFF. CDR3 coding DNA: TGTGCCAGCAGGGGACTAAGCCCCTACAATGAGCAGTTCTTC.